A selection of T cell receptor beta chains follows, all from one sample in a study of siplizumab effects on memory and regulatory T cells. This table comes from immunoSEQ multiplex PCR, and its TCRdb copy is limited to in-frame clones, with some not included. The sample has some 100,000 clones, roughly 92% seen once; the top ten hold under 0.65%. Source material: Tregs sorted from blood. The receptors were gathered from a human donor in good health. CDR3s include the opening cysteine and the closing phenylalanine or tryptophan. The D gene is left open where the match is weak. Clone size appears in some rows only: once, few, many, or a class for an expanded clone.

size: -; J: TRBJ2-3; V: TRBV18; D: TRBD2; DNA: TGTGCCAGCTCACCACTCCAGGGAGGGAGAACAACAAACTTCCGCACAGATACGCAGTATTTT; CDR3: CASSPLQGGRTTNFRTDTQYF
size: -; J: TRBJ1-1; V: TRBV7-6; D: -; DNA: TGTGCCAGCAGCTCCTTTGACCCCCGTGGCACTGAAGCTTTCTTT; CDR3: CASSSFDPRGTEAFF
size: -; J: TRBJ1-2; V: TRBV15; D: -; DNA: TGTGCCACCAGCAGAGATGGAACCGGTGTTTATGGCTACACCTTC; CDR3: CATSRDGTGVYGYTF
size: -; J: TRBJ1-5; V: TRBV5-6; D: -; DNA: TGTGCCAGCAGCCGATACTCAAAAATCAATCAGCCCCAGCATTTT; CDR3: CASSRYSKINQPQHF
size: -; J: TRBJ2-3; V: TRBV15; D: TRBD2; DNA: TGTGCCACCAGCACTAGGGAAGCGGGACTCACAGATACGCAGTATTTT; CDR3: CATSTREAGLTDTQYF
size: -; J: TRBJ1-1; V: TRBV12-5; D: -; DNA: TGTGCTAGTGGCCTCAGGGAGAACACTGAAGCTTTCTTT; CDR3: CASGLRENTEAFF
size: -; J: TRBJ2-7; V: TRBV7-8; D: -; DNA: TGTGCCAGCAGCTTAGGTCAGGCGCCCTCGGGCGAGCAGTACTTC; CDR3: CASSLGQAPSGEQYF
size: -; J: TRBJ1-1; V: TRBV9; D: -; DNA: TGTGCCAGCAGCCCCTTGGCCCAGGGTGCTGAAGCTTTCTTT; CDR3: CASSPLAQGAEAFF
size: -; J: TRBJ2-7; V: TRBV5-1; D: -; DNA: TGCGCCAGCAGCGTCGACCGCTACGAGCAGTACTTC; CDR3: CASSVDRYEQYF
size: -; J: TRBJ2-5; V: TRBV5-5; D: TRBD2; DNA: TGTGCCAGCAGCTCGGGGGGACTAGCGGGAGAGACCCAGTACTTC; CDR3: CASSSGGLAGETQYF
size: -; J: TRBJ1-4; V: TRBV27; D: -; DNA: TGTGCCAGCAGGTACCATGCAACTAATGAAAAACTGTTTTTT; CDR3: CASRYHATNEKLFF
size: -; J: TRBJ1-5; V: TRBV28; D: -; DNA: TGTGCCAGCAGTTTGAGTCAGCCCCAGCATTTT; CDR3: CASSLSQPQHF
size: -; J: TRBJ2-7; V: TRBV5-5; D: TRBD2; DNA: TGTGCCAGCAGCGGACGACTAGCGGACATCTACGAGCAGTACTTC; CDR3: CASSGRLADIYEQYF
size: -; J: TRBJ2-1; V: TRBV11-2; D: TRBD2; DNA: TGTGCCAGCAGCTTCACTAGCGGGAGGGAAAATGAGCAGTTCTTC; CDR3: CASSFTSGRENEQFF
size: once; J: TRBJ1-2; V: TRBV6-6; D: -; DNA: TGTGCCAGCAGTAACAGGGAAATAGATAACTATGGCTACACCTTC; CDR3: CASSNREIDNYGYTF
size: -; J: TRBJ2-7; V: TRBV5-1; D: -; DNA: TGCGCCAGCAGCTTGGTCGGTAGGGTGTCCTACGAGCAGTACTTC; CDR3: CASSLVGRVSYEQYF
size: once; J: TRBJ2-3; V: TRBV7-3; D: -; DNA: TGTGCCAGCAGCTCGGGACCACCGCAGGATACGCAGTATTTT; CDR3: CASSSGPPQDTQYF
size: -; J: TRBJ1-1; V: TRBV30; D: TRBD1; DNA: TGTGCCTACTCCGCGGGACAGGGGGCTTTTAATGCTTTCTTT; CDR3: CAYSAGQGAFNAFF
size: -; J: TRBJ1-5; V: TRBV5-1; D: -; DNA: TGCGCCAGCAGGCCTTCCTTCAATCAGCCCCAGCATTTT; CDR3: CASRPSFNQPQHF
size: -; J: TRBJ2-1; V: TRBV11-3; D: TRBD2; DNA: TGTGCCAGCAGCTTAGGGGGCGGGAGAAACAATGAGCAGTTCTTC; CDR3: CASSLGGGRNNEQFF
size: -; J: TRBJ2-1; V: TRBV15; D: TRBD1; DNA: TGTGCCACCAGCAGGAGGGGACAGCCCAACTACAATGAGCAGTTCTTC; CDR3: CATSRRGQPNYNEQFF
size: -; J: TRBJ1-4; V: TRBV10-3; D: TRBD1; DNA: TGTGCCATCAGCCGACAGGGTGGAGAAAAACTGTTTTTT; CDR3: CAISRQGGEKLFF
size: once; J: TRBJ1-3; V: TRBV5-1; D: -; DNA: TGCGCCAGCAGCTTGGAATCCTTTTGGGGAAACACCATATATTTT; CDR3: CASSLESFWGNTIYF
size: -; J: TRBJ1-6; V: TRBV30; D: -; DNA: TGTGCCGGAGCCGGGCCAAATTCACCCCTCCACTTT; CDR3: CAGAGPNSPLHF
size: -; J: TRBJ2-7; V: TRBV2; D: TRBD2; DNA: TGTGCCAGCAGATCCGATAGCGGGAGTCGGTACGAGCAGTACTTC; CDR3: CASRSDSGSRYEQYF
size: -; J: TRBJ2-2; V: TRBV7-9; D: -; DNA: TGTGCCAGCAGCCACGCCCTGCGGCGACCCAAAAAAACCGGGGAGCTGTTTTTT; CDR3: CASSHALRRPKKTGELFF
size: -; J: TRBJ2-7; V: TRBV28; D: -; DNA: TGTGCCAGCAGTTTAGGGGGGACCTACGAGCAGTACTTC; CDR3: CASSLGGTYEQYF
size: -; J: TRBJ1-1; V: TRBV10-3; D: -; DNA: TGTGCCATCAGTCCCGGTACTCGAAACACTGAAGCTTTCTTT; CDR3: CAISPGTRNTEAFF
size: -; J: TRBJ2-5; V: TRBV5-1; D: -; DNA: TGCGCCAGCAGCTCAACCGTGCTGATGACCCAGTACTTC; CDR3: CASSSTVLMTQYF
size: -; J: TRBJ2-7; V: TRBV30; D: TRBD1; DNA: TGTGCCTGGTTCGGGACAGGGGATTACGAGCAGTACTTC; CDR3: CAWFGTGDYEQYF
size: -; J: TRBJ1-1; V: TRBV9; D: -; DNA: TGTGCCAGCAGCCTCTCTTTAGGGCTGTCCACTGAAGCTTTCTTT; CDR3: CASSLSLGLSTEAFF